The clone carrying this TCR beta chain was found many times. The antigen is not known. These data belong to a study of blood T cells in healthy people across ages. As for the study in general: Template switching retrieved approximately one barcoded beta molecule for each two T cells. General study points: As age increased, TCR beta diversity per million T cells fell in a roughly linear fashion.

A second PCR, run for 7 to 11 cycles, used a sample-barcoded 5' primer plus a J-beta primer mix. TCRdb fed the 5' RACE reads into MiXCR, producing one record per CDR3 protein. The table records 600,000 or so distinct CDR3 sequences, about 28% of them present only once. Germline V gives CDR1 MNHNS, CDR2 SASEGT. The CDR3 has 18 residues. V shed 0 bases and J 0 bases; nucleotides not matched to a gene: 11. This chain links TRBV6-1 with TRBJ2-7; 7 positions match TRBD1. The sample comprised blood. This sequence was found in a woman older than 75 in good health. The CDR3 coding sequence is TGTGCCAGCAGTGAAGCAACAGGGGCGGCGGTCAGCTCCTACGAGCAGTACTTC. Translating gives CASSEATGAAVSSYEQYF.